One and the same sample provided the 13 T cell receptor beta chains below, sequenced in a study of memory CD4+ T cells and cytomegalovirus serostatus. Single viable CD3+CD4+CD8-CD45RO+ cells were sorted as the memory CD4+ T cells. The data were produced by immunoSEQ multiplex PCR, yet TCRdb's version contains in-frame clones alone and is incomplete. The sample contains more than 55,000 clones, about 81% of which appear only once. The sample was memory CD4+ T cells from blood. The receptors shown here come from an adult in good health and CMV-seronegative.

This clone was counted between two and nine times. The rearrangement links TRBV19 to TRBJ1-2; tentative D call: TRBD1 (5 bases). Germline V gives CDR1 LNHDA, CDR2 SQIVND (reference sequence). Trimming took off 3 bases at V and 8 bases at J, with 16 bases between the two ends. This CDR3 spans 14 amino acids. The chain's CDR3 is CASSIGWQGAGYTF. In DNA, the CDR3 is TGTGCCAGTAGTATTGGGTGGCAGGGAGCAGGCTACACCTTC.

The J gene is TRBJ2-3, the V gene TRBV10-1, with D perhaps assigned TRBD1 or TRBD2 (5 bases each). CDR1 and CDR2 (germline): WNHNN, SYGVQD (reference sequence). The V gene lost 10 bases and the J gene lost 2 bases, with 16 bases spanning the gap. The CDR3 contains 14 residues. This CDR3 is CATQRGDPTDTQYF. The CDR3 DNA reads TGCGCCACCCAGAGAGGGGATCCCACAGATACGCAGTATTTT.

This chain uses TRBV2 with TRBJ2-7; D may correspond to TRBD1 or TRBD2 (5 bases each). The germline V gene encodes CDR1 SNHLY and CDR2 FYNNEI. The CDR3 has 13 amino acids. V lost 10 bases and J 6 bases, leaving 19 bases between the germline ends. CDR3 bases: TGTGCCACGCGGTGGGCAGCTGGGGGCGAGCAGTACTTC. Its translation: CATRWAAGGEQYF.

This chain links TRBV7-3 with TRBJ1-1, with TRBD1 as a possible D gene (5 bases). Trimming took 5 bases from V and 1 from J, leaving 8 bases between them. Germline CDR1 SGHTA, CDR2 FQGTGA. The CDR3 runs to 13 residues. In DNA, the CDR3 is TGTGCCAGCAGCGGGGGAAGGAACACTGAAGCTTTCTTT. Translation gives CASSGGRNTEAFF.

The chain employs TRBV10-3 and TRBJ2-5; D is undetermined. The J call may be wrong; the DNA end is better matched by TRBJ2-7. Germline assignment: CDR1 ENHRY and CDR2 SYGVKD. CDR3 length: 13 residues. CDR3 coding DNA: TGTGCCATCAGCCAGGACCCAAACTACGAGCAGTACTTC. It encodes CAISQDPNYEQYF.

The chain couples TRBV20-1 to TRBJ1-5; D is undetermined. The CDR3 totals 10 residues. Germline V gene data show CDR1 as DFQATT and CDR2 as SNEGSKA (reference sequence). Written as DNA, the CDR3 is TGCAGCGCTGGGTATCAGCCCCAGCATTTT. The encoded protein is CSAGYQPQHF.

This chain connects TRBV10-3 to TRBJ2-3; the D gene is possibly TRBD2 (6 bases). Trimming stripped 2 bases from V and 5 bases from J, with 14 bases between. Looked up from germline, CDR1 is ENHRY and CDR2 is SYGVKD. This CDR3 comprises 15 residues. The CDR3 sequence: CAISEEGIGGDTQYF. In DNA form, the CDR3 reads TGTGCCATCAGTGAGGAAGGGATCGGGGGAGATACGCAGTATTTT.

This clone was picked up a small number of times. The chain recombines TRBV12-5 with TRBJ2-3; D may be TRBD2 (6 bases). Between the trimmed V and J ends, which lost 6 bases and 1 base, there was a span of 11 bases. CDR1 LGHNT and CDR2 FRNRAP come from the germline V gene. This CDR3 has 14 residues. CDR3 sequence (DNA): TGTGCTAGTGGAAGGGACTCTCGCACAGATACGCAGTATTTT. This sequence encodes CASGRDSRTDTQYF.

The chain is built from TRBV12-5 and TRBJ1-1, with D unclear. This CDR3 is 13 amino acids long. The V end lost 6 bases, the J end lost 1 base, and 9 bases lay between the germline ends. The germline gives CDR1 LGHNT, CDR2 FRNRAP. DNA for the CDR3: TGTGCTAGTGGCCCTGACTGGAACACTGAAGCTTTCTTT. It yields the protein CASGPDWNTEAFF.

CDR3 DNA: TGTGCCAGCAGTCCCCCTCCGCGGAGACGCTCCTACAATGAGCAGTTCTTC. It encodes CASSPPPRRRSYNEQFF. The chain is built from TRBV27 and TRBJ2-1; D is ambiguous. The CDR3 contains 17 residues. Germline V gene data show CDR1 as MNHEY and CDR2 as SMNVEV (reference sequence). V was cut by 5 bases and J by 0 bases, with 17 bases left in between.

The chain links TRBV4-1 to TRBJ2-5; D possibly corresponds to TRBD2 (6 bases). Deletions cut 4 bases from V and 2 bases from J, with 14 bases between. Germline CDR1 and CDR2: MGHRA and YSYEKL. CDR3 length equals 15 residues. As DNA, the CDR3 is TGCGCCAGCAGCCTCGGACTCGGGGGACAAGAGACCCAGTACTTC. Amino acids: CASSLGLGGQETQYF.

The chain carries TRBV10-1 and TRBJ1-2; D unresolved. The CDR3 consists of 13 residues. The germline V gene encodes CDR1 WNHNN and CDR2 SYGVQD (reference sequence). With 5 bases removed from V and 2 bases from J, the gap between germline ends came to 9 bases. The CDR3 nucleotides are TGCGCCAGCAGTCCAGGAGTCAACTATGGCTACACCTTC. This gives the protein CASSPGVNYGYTF.

The chain combines TRBV7-3 with TRBJ2-3; D is perhaps TRBD2 (8 bases). Germline-derived CDR1 and CDR2 are SGHTA and FQGTGA. The CDR3 sequence is 16 residues long. V was shortened by 5 bases and J by 6 bases, with 21 bases between the two germline ends. DNA of the CDR3: TGTGCCAGCAGCCCCGGAGAGGGACTAGGGGGCGATACGCAGTATTTT. It encodes CASSPGEGLGGDTQYF.